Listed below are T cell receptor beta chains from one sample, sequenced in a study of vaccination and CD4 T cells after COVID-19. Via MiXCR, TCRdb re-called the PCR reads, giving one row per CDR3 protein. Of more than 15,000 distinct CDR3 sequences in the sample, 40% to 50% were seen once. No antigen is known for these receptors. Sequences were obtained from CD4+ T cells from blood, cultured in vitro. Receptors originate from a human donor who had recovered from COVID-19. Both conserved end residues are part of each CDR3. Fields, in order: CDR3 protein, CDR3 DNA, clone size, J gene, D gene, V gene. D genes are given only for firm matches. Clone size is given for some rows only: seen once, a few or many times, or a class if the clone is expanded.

CDR3aa: CASSVEGGQRPYEQYF; CDR3nt: TGTGCCAGCAGTGTAGAGGGGGGACAAAGGCCCTACGAGCAGTACTTC; abundance: NA; j_gene: TRBJ2-7; d_gene: NA; v_gene: TRBV2
CDR3aa: CASSYSSTNTYEQYF; CDR3nt: TGTGCCAGCAGTTACTCCTCAACTAACACCTACGAGCAGTACTTC; abundance: NA; j_gene: TRBJ2-7; d_gene: NA; v_gene: TRBV6-5
CDR3aa: CASSPPRTLNTGELFF; CDR3nt: TGTGCCAGTAGTCCCCCACGTACCCTGAACACCGGGGAGCTGTTTTTT; abundance: NA; j_gene: TRBJ2-2; d_gene: NA; v_gene: TRBV19
CDR3aa: CASSISSPGQKKYNSPLHF; CDR3nt: TGTGCCAGTAGTATAAGTTCACCGGGACAGAAAAAGTATAATTCACCCCTCCACTTT; abundance: few; j_gene: TRBJ1-6; d_gene: TRBD1; v_gene: TRBV19
CDR3aa: CASSFGGRSYNEQFF; CDR3nt: TGTGCCAGCAGCTTTGGGGGTCGGTCCTACAATGAGCAGTTCTTC; abundance: NA; j_gene: TRBJ2-1; d_gene: NA; v_gene: TRBV11-3
CDR3aa: CASSLEASGGGSNQPQHF; CDR3nt: TGTGCCAGCAGCTTAGAGGCCTCCGGGGGGGGGAGCAATCAGCCCCAGCATTTT; abundance: NA; j_gene: TRBJ1-5; d_gene: NA; v_gene: TRBV7-6
CDR3aa: CASSSGPGEKFF; CDR3nt: TGTGCCAGCAGCTCGGGCCCTGGAGAAAAGTTCTTC; abundance: NA; j_gene: TRBJ2-1; d_gene: NA; v_gene: TRBV28
CDR3aa: CSARFPKSFANEQFF; CDR3nt: TGCAGTGCTAGATTTCCGAAGTCTTTCGCCAATGAGCAGTTCTTC; abundance: NA; j_gene: TRBJ2-1; d_gene: NA; v_gene: TRBV20-1
CDR3aa: CASSLVALNTEAFF; CDR3nt: TGTGCCAGCAGCTTAGTTGCATTGAACACTGAAGCTTTCTTT; abundance: NA; j_gene: TRBJ1-1; d_gene: NA; v_gene: TRBV7-9
CDR3aa: CAISWDREDTEAFF; CDR3nt: TGTGCCATCAGCTGGGACAGGGAGGACACTGAAGCTTTCTTT; abundance: NA; j_gene: TRBJ1-1; d_gene: TRBD1; v_gene: TRBV10-3
CDR3aa: CASSAGTSLSTDTQYF; CDR3nt: TGTGCCAGCAGTGCCGGGACTTCCCTTAGCACAGATACGCAGTATTTT; abundance: few; j_gene: TRBJ2-3; d_gene: NA; v_gene: TRBV6-4
CDR3aa: CASSLGQTHEKLFF; CDR3nt: TGTGCCAGCAGTTTGGGACAGACACATGAAAAACTGTTTTTT; abundance: NA; j_gene: TRBJ1-4; d_gene: TRBD1; v_gene: TRBV12-3/TRBV12-4
CDR3aa: CASSETLGGSTEAFF; CDR3nt: TGTGCCAGCAGTGAAACTCTGGGGGGATCCACTGAAGCTTTCTTT; abundance: few; j_gene: TRBJ1-1; d_gene: NA; v_gene: TRBV2
CDR3aa: CTSSLSPGQGRITGNTIYF; CDR3nt: TGTACCAGCAGTTTATCCCCCGGACAGGGAAGGATAACTGGAAACACCATATATTTT; abundance: NA; j_gene: TRBJ1-3; d_gene: TRBD1; v_gene: TRBV28
CDR3aa: CASSPGTGLLNTEAFF; CDR3nt: TGTGCCAGCAGCCCCGGGACAGGGTTACTGAACACTGAAGCTTTCTTT; abundance: NA; j_gene: TRBJ1-1; d_gene: TRBD1; v_gene: TRBV5-8
CDR3aa: CAISEDGFATEAFF; CDR3nt: TGTGCCATCAGTGAGGATGGGTTCGCCACTGAAGCTTTCTTT; abundance: NA; j_gene: TRBJ1-1; d_gene: NA; v_gene: TRBV10-3
CDR3aa: CASKNPLPGSYEQYF; CDR3nt: TGTGCCAGCAAAAACCCGCTGCCGGGCTCCTACGAGCAGTACTTC; abundance: NA; j_gene: TRBJ2-7; d_gene: NA; v_gene: TRBV2
CDR3aa: CATSDLNTAGETQYF; CDR3nt: TGTGCCACCAGTGATTTGAACACCGCAGGGGAGACCCAGTACTTC; abundance: NA; j_gene: TRBJ2-5; d_gene: NA; v_gene: TRBV24-1
CDR3aa: CASNRDSTDTQYF; CDR3nt: TGCGCCAGCAACCGGGACAGCACAGATACGCAGTATTTT; abundance: few; j_gene: TRBJ2-3; d_gene: NA; v_gene: TRBV10-1
CDR3aa: CASSRQSPYNEQFF; CDR3nt: TGTGCCAGCAGCCGACAGAGTCCGTACAATGAGCAGTTCTTC; abundance: NA; j_gene: TRBJ2-1; d_gene: NA; v_gene: TRBV6-1
CDR3aa: CASNLGGNTEAFF; CDR3nt: TGTGCCAGCAATTTGGGGGGGAACACTGAAGCTTTCTTT; abundance: NA; j_gene: TRBJ1-1; d_gene: NA; v_gene: TRBV2
CDR3aa: CSASPGGEKLFF; CDR3nt: TGCAGTGCTAGTCCAGGGGGTGAAAAACTGTTTTTT; abundance: once; j_gene: TRBJ1-4; d_gene: TRBD1; v_gene: TRBV20-1
CDR3aa: CASSVRGQNTGELFF; CDR3nt: TGTGCCAGCAGCGTCAGGGGGCAGAACACCGGGGAGCTGTTTTTT; abundance: NA; j_gene: TRBJ2-2; d_gene: TRBD1; v_gene: TRBV9
CDR3aa: CASRRNFQINSPLHF; CDR3nt: TGTGCCAGCAGACGAAACTTTCAAATTAATTCACCCCTCCACTTT; abundance: NA; j_gene: TRBJ1-6; d_gene: NA; v_gene: TRBV2
CDR3aa: CASSYTRNYGYTF; CDR3nt: TGTGCCAGCAGTTACACACGGAACTATGGCTACACCTTC; abundance: few; j_gene: TRBJ1-2; d_gene: NA; v_gene: TRBV6-2/TRBV6-3
CDR3aa: CASRERGTPYNEQFF; CDR3nt: TGTGCCAGCAGGGAGCGGGGGACTCCCTACAATGAGCAGTTCTTC; abundance: once; j_gene: TRBJ2-1; d_gene: TRBD2; v_gene: TRBV5-6
CDR3aa: CASSARDRATDTQYF; CDR3nt: TGTGCCAGCAGCGCCCGGGACAGGGCTACAGATACGCAGTATTTT; abundance: few; j_gene: TRBJ2-3; d_gene: TRBD1; v_gene: TRBV11-2
CDR3aa: CASSLGSSRYNEQFF; CDR3nt: TGCGCCAGCAGCTTGGGGTCTAGCCGTTACAATGAGCAGTTCTTC; abundance: NA; j_gene: TRBJ2-1; d_gene: NA; v_gene: TRBV5-1
CDR3aa: CASTLGGSFRSNTGELFF; CDR3nt: TGTGCCAGCACCTTGGGAGGTTCTTTCAGGTCTAACACCGGGGAGCTGTTTTTT; abundance: NA; j_gene: TRBJ2-2; d_gene: NA; v_gene: TRBV7-4
CDR3aa: CASSLDRVNEKLFF; CDR3nt: TGTGCCAGCAGCTTAGACAGGGTTAATGAAAAACTGTTTTTT; abundance: few; j_gene: TRBJ1-4; d_gene: NA; v_gene: TRBV7-6
CDR3aa: CASSKLRDRTNWRYTF; CDR3nt: TGTGCCAGTTCCAAACTCCGGGACCGCACGAACTGGCGCTACACCTTC; abundance: NA; j_gene: TRBJ1-2; d_gene: NA; v_gene: TRBV19
CDR3aa: CASRTETATGELFF; CDR3nt: TGCGCCAGCAGGACAGAGACAGCCACCGGGGAGCTGTTTTTT; abundance: NA; j_gene: TRBJ2-2; d_gene: NA; v_gene: TRBV10-2
CDR3aa: CSARDRLAGNTGELFF; CDR3nt: TGCAGTGCTAGAGATCGGCTAGCGGGAAACACCGGGGAGCTGTTTTTT; abundance: NA; j_gene: TRBJ2-2; d_gene: TRBD2; v_gene: TRBV20-1
CDR3aa: CASKEDSTDTQYF; CDR3nt: TGTGCCAGTAAGGAGGATAGCACAGATACGCAGTATTTT; abundance: NA; j_gene: TRBJ2-3; d_gene: NA; v_gene: TRBV19
CDR3aa: CSAPRQGGNTGELFF; CDR3nt: TGCAGTGCTCCTAGACAGGGTGGGAACACCGGGGAGCTGTTTTTT; abundance: NA; j_gene: TRBJ2-2; d_gene: TRBD1; v_gene: TRBV20-1
CDR3aa: CASRRTGGYTEAFF; CDR3nt: TGTGCCAGCAGGCGGACAGGGGGCTACACTGAAGCTTTCTTT; abundance: NA; j_gene: TRBJ1-1; d_gene: TRBD1; v_gene: TRBV28
CDR3aa: CSARETVTNTGELFF; CDR3nt: TGCAGTGCCCGAGAGACAGTAACGAACACCGGGGAGCTGTTTTTT; abundance: few; j_gene: TRBJ2-2; d_gene: NA; v_gene: TRBV20-1
CDR3aa: CASSEVETQYF; CDR3nt: TGTGCCAGCAGTGAAGTGGAGACCCAGTACTTC; abundance: NA; j_gene: TRBJ2-5; d_gene: NA; v_gene: TRBV2
CDR3aa: CASSLDWDQPQHF; CDR3nt: TGTGCCAGCAGCCTGGACTGGGATCAGCCCCAGCATTTT; abundance: NA; j_gene: TRBJ1-5; d_gene: NA; v_gene: TRBV7-3
CDR3aa: CASSSYVQGRNGYTF; CDR3nt: TGTGCCAGCAGTTCCTACGTCCAGGGTAGGAATGGCTACACCTTC; abundance: few; j_gene: TRBJ1-2; d_gene: NA; v_gene: TRBV28